This T cell receptor (beta chain) was observed in a study of T-cell memory formation after mild COVID-19. About the research overall: TCR clusters showed largely donor specificity.

TCRdb recomputed calls from the 5' RACE reads with MiXCR, one row per CDR3 protein. The repertoire includes 340,000 or so distinct CDR3 sequences, 10% to 15% of them detected once, and over 20% sits in the top ten. Per the germline V gene, CDR1 is MNHEY and CDR2 is SVGEGT. Between the trimmed V and J ends, which lost 7 bases and 4 bases, there was a span of 11 bases. The CDR3 sequence is 13 residues long. Comments on this clonotype: The antigen is not known.

Study-wide findings and caveats: Specificity for SARS-CoV-2 was not confirmed among the second-wave clones peaking on day 37.

The sequenced material came from PBMCs or a T cell subset sorted from them (not recorded which). The receptor was isolated from a young man who had mild COVID-19 (a few samples of this study predate the infection). Cell type and time point are not known. This chain uses TRBV6-2 or TRBV6-3 with TRBJ2-1, with D possibly matching TRBD2 (5 bases). This CDR3 is CASNIGVYNEQFF. CDR3 nucleotides: TGTGCCAGCAACATCGGGGTTTACAATGAGCAGTTCTTC.